The TCR beta chain described here comes from a study of T cell repertoires in cytomegalovirus infection. TCRdb reprocessed the reads with MiXCR, giving one entry per CDR3 protein. This sample has hundreds of thousands of distinct CDR3 sequences, with roughly 33% found just once. Study results and caveats: The study identified carriers of CMV plus the relevant HLA from cumulative public TCR beta family frequency.

Many counts were recorded for this clonotype. The target antigen is unknown. V lost 1 base to trimming and J lost 4 bases, with 15 bases between them. The CDR3 length is 16 residues. CDR1 and CDR2 (germline): SGHTA, FQGNSA. The sequencing here drew on cultured PBMCs, taken from culture after CMV antigen stimulation. The TCR comes from a human donor in good health (CMV status not recorded). Some clones in this sample may be carry-over from other donors' samples. This chain connects TRBV7-2 to TRBJ2-3, with D perhaps being TRBD1 or TRBD2 (5 bases each). Written as DNA, the CDR3 is TGTGCCAGCAGCTTAGGGGGGTTAGGCTTCTCAGATACGCAGTATTTT. Encoded protein: CASSLGGLGFSDTQYF.